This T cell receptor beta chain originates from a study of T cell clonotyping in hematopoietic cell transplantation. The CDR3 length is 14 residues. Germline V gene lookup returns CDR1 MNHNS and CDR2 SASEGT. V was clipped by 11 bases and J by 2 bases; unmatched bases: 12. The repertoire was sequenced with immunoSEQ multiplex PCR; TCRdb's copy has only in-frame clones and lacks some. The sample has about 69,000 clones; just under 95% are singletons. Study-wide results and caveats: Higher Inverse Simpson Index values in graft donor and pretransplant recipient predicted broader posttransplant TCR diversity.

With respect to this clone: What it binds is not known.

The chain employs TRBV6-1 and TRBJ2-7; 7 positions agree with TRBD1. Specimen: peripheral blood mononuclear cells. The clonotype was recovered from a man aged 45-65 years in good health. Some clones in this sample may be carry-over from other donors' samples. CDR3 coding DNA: TGTGCCGGGAATACCGGGACAGCAACCTACGAGCAGTACTTC. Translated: CAGNTGTATYEQYF.